This T cell receptor (beta chain) is drawn from a study of response to subunit inactivated influenza vaccine. Study-wide points: New T cells are recruited in small numbers by each seasonal influenza vaccination, according to the authors' suggestion.

V dropped 3 bases and J dropped 5 bases, with 16 bases sitting between them. The CDR3 is 15 amino acids. This clonotype was picked up a small number of times. Its antigen remains unidentified. TCRdb re-analysed the RT-PCR reads in MiXCR, keeping a single row per CDR3 protein. The repertoire holds under 750,000 distinct CDR3 sequences, with about 10% as singletons. The receptor was isolated from a man in his fifties who received an inactivated influenza vaccine. This specimen was PBMCs from blood, taken on the day of vaccination. V is TRBV12-3 or TRBV12-4 and J is TRBJ2-5; D not resolved. DNA for the CDR3: TGTGCCAGCAGTTTGACTTTGGCAGTTCAGGAGACCCAGTACTTC. It encodes CASSLTLAVQETQYF.